The 24 T cell receptor beta chains listed next were all sequenced from one sample in a study of blood T cell repertoires in COVID-19. This table comes from immunoSEQ multiplex PCR, and its TCRdb copy is limited to in-frame clones, with some not included. The profile shows some 150,000 clones, roughly 80% of them singletons. The sequenced sample consisted of peripheral blood. These receptors were taken from a man in his sixties with acute or convalescent COVID-19.

This sequence joins TRBV6-1 and TRBJ1-5; unclear D gene. The length of the CDR3 is 15 residues. Germline CDR1 reads MNHNS; CDR2 reads SASEGT. Trimming took 3 bases from V and 2 from J, leaving 11 bases between them. The CDR3 region is CASSDPSGGNQPQHF. The CDR3 region has the DNA TGTGCCAGCAGTGACCCGAGCGGCGGCAATCAGCCCCAGCATTTT.

The chain's CDR3 is CASSDSWGAGANVLTF. The CDR3 DNA is TGTGCCAGCAGTGACTCTTGGGGGGCTGGGGCCAACGTCCTGACTTTC. The chain employs TRBV6-4 and TRBJ2-6; possible D gene TRBD2, 6 bases. CDR1 and CDR2 from the germline V gene are MRHNA and SNTAGT. The CDR3 covers 16 residues. V was clipped by 0 bases and J by 2 bases, with 8 bases between them.

J is TRBJ1-2 and V is TRBV24-1; the D gene is possibly TRBD1 (5 bases). Germline V gives CDR1 KGHDR, CDR2 SFDVKD. V lost 3 bases, J lost 10 bases, and 14 bases lay in between. This CDR3 has 13 amino acids. CDR3 sequence: CATSDGGITDYTF. DNA for the CDR3: TGTGCCACCAGTGATGGGGGGATTACGGACTACACCTTC.

The chain couples TRBV28 to TRBJ2-7; the D gene is possibly TRBD2 (5 bases). The CDR3 extends over 12 amino acids. Looked up from germline, CDR1 is MDHEN and CDR2 is SYDVKM. Trimming took off 2 bases at V and 7 bases at J, with 9 bases between the two ends. CDR3 coding DNA: TGTGCCAGCAGTTTACAATCGGGAGAGCAGTACTTC. It yields the protein CASSLQSGEQYF.

V gene TRBV29-1 combines with J gene TRBJ2-3; 9 bases agree with TRBD2. The CDR3 loop spans 14 amino acids. The germline gives CDR1 SQVTM, CDR2 ANQGSEA. V gave up 6 bases and J gave up 1 base; unmatched junction bases: 5. CDR3 amino acids: CSVVLAGGTDTQYF. The CDR3, as DNA: TGCAGCGTGGTACTAGCGGGTGGCACAGATACGCAGTATTTT.

This chain uses TRBV7-8 with TRBJ2-1, with 9 bases matching TRBD2. Germline V lookup: CDR1 SGHVS, CDR2 FQNEAQ. This CDR3 comprises 19 residues. V was clipped by 4 bases and J by 3 bases; unmatched bases: 16. In DNA, the CDR3 is TGTGCCAGCAGCTACCTCTGGCTAGCGGGGTCCACGGGCTACAATGAGCAGTTCTTC. Translation: CASSYLWLAGSTGYNEQFF.

This sequence joins TRBV4-3 and TRBJ1-2; D unclear. The CDR3 is 17 residues long. V lost 1 base and J lost 0, with 15 bases in between. Germline assignment: CDR1 LGHNA and CDR2 YSLEER. This CDR3 reads CASSQALGQRANYGYTF. In nucleotides, the CDR3 is TGCGCCAGCAGCCAAGCTCTTGGCCAACGGGCTAACTATGGCTACACCTTC.

This chain joins TRBV9 and TRBJ2-2, with D maybe TRBD1 (5 bases). V lost 3 bases and J lost 3, with 9 bases in between. The CDR3 has 14 residues. Germline V CDR1 and CDR2: SGDLS, YYNGEE. The DNA for the CDR3 is TGTGCCAGCAGCGCCGACAGATACACCGGGGAGCTGTTTTTT. Translating gives CASSADRYTGELFF.

The V gene is TRBV7-9, the J gene TRBJ1-2; a possible D gene is TRBD1 (6 bases). Germline CDR1 reads SEHNR; CDR2 reads FQNEAQ (reference sequence). CDR3 size: 16 residues. Trimming removed 3 bases from V and 2 bases from J, with 16 bases in between. The CDR3 is CASSLVGASSNYGYTF. As DNA, the CDR3 is TGTGCCAGCAGCTTGGTGGGGGCGTCCTCGAACTATGGCTACACCTTC.

The J gene is TRBJ2-7, the V gene TRBV20-1; 7 nucleotides match TRBD2. CDR1 and CDR2 (germline): DFQATT, SNEGSKA (reference sequence). The CDR3 loop spans 12 amino acids. V dropped 3 bases and J dropped 4; count of bases not matched to a gene: 3. The CDR3 here is CSASWGGYEQYF. In nucleotides, the CDR3 is TGCAGTGCTAGTTGGGGGGGTTACGAGCAGTACTTC.

This chain's CDR3 is CASNTGNSGNTIYF. In DNA, the CDR3 is TGTGCCAGCAACACAGGGAACTCTGGAAACACCATATATTTT. The chain combines TRBV9 with TRBJ1-3; TRBD1 is a possible D gene (6 bases). The CDR3 sequence is 14 residues long. Germline CDR1 reads SGDLS; CDR2 reads YYNGEE. V lost 6 bases and J lost 0, with 10 bases in between. Supplemented by reference TRBV9 and TRBJ1-3, the full variable domain reads DSGVTQTPKHLITATGQRVTLRCSPRSGDLSVYWYQQSLDQGLQFLIQYYNGEERAKGNILERFSAQQFPDLHSELNLSSLELGDSALYFCASNTGNSGNTIYFGEGSWLTVV.

The chain combines TRBV27 with TRBJ2-7; 10 positions match TRBD2. The CDR3 extends over 14 amino acids. Unmatched junction bases numbered 9, after V lost 8 bases and J lost 5 bases. CDR1 is MNHEY and CDR2 is SMNVEV in the germline V gene (reference sequence). CDR3 in amino acids: CASALAGVLHEQYF. The CDR3 DNA follows: TGTGCCAGCGCTCTAGCGGGAGTCCTTCACGAGCAGTACTTC.

The rearrangement links TRBV5-5 to TRBJ2-5; 7 bases are shared with TRBD1. With V trimmed by 1 base and J by 5 bases, 2 bases remained unmatched. Germline V lookup: CDR1 SGHKS, CDR2 YYEKEE (reference sequence). This CDR3 is built from 13 residues. The CDR3 DNA follows: TGTGCCAGCAGCTTGAAGGGGGCGGAGACCCAGTACTTC. Its protein product is CASSLKGAETQYF.

The chain carries TRBV30 and TRBJ2-6, with D tentatively TRBD2 (6 bases). The CDR3 covers 14 residues. The germline CDR1 and CDR2 sequences are GTSNPN and SVGIG (reference sequence). Trimming took 3 bases from V and 3 from J, leaving 9 bases between them. CDR3 residues: CAWSRGFGANVLTF. In DNA, the CDR3 is TGTGCCTGGAGCCGGGGGTTTGGGGCCAACGTCCTGACTTTC. The complete variable domain, with remaining parts taken from reference TRBV30 and TRBJ2-6, reads SQTIHQWPATLVQPVGSPLSLECTVEGTSNPNLYWYRQAAGRGLQLLFYSVGIGQISSEVPQNLSASRPQDRQFILSSKKLLLSDSGFYLCAWSRGFGANVLTFGAGSRLTVL.

The CDR3 DNA reads TGTGCCAGCAGCCCCGGGACTAGCGGGAGTGGGTTCTTC. This codes for CASSPGTSGSGFF. The rearrangement joins TRBV3-1 (or the pseudogene TRBV3-2) to TRBJ2-1, with 14 bases identical to TRBD2. The CDR3 spans 13 residues. Germline CDR1 reads LGHDT; CDR2 reads YNNKEL (reference sequence). Trimming removed 4 bases from V and 15 bases from J; junction bases left unmatched: 5.

The CDR3 loop is CAAGLAGGSAGELFF. The CDR3 nucleotides are TGTGCAGCGGGACTAGCGGGAGGGTCTGCCGGGGAGCTGTTTTTT. The rearrangement joins TRBV3-1 (or the pseudogene TRBV3-2) to TRBJ2-2; 16 positions match TRBD2. CDR3 length: 15 amino acids. Germline V CDR1 and CDR2: LGHDT, YNNKEL (reference sequence).

This chain links TRBV7-2 with TRBJ2-2, with 12 positions matching TRBD2. The CDR3 consists of 16 residues. J lost 10 bases, V lost 5 bases, and 11 bases had no gene match. CDR1 is SGHTA, CDR2 FQGNSA, per germline. This chain's CDR3 is CASSPRLTSGGQELFF. CDR3 DNA sequence: TGTGCCAGCAGCCCGCGATTGACTAGCGGGGGACAGGAGCTGTTTTTT.

This chain links TRBV5-1 with TRBJ2-4; D may be TRBD1 (5 bases). Trimming shortened V by 0 bases and J by 6 bases, and 13 bases separated the two germline ends. CDR1 is SGHRS, CDR2 YFSETQ, per germline. CDR3 size: 15 residues. Written as DNA, the CDR3 is TGCGCCAGCAGCTTGGAGGGGCTGGTGAGAAACATTCAGTACTTC. This sequence encodes CASSLEGLVRNIQYF.

The J gene is TRBJ1-2, the V gene TRBV7-3, with 7 bases fitting TRBD1. The CDR3 totals 16 residues. CDR1 and CDR2 (germline): SGHTA, FQGTGA. J lost 4 bases, V lost 5 bases, and 13 bases had no gene match. CDR3 amino acids: CASSPGTALSAYGYTF. The CDR3, as DNA: TGTGCCAGCAGCCCGGGGACAGCCCTATCGGCCTATGGCTACACCTTC.

The rearrangement joins TRBV6-5 to TRBJ2-2; 10 nucleotides agree with TRBD2. CDR1 MNHEY and CDR2 SVGAGI come from the germline V gene. The CDR3 totals 15 residues. After removal of 6 bases from V and 6 bases from J, the junction contained 7 bases not matched to a gene. The CDR3 DNA is TGTGCCAGCAGGGATGCTAGCGGGAGTGCCGGGGAGCTGTTTTTT. It specifies CASRDASGSAGELFF.

This chain uses TRBV5-6 with TRBJ2-1, with D possibly matching TRBD2 (6 bases). Trimming stripped 3 bases from V and 7 bases from J, with 20 bases between. CDR3 length: 16 amino acids. CDR1 is SGHDT, CDR2 YYEEEE, per germline. This CDR3 is CASSSPGESRGNEQFF. In DNA, the CDR3 is TGTGCCAGCAGCTCACCGGGGGAATCCCGGGGGAATGAGCAGTTCTTC.

This rearrangement joins TRBV18 to TRBJ2-7; no reliable D call. V lost 4 bases, J lost 2 bases, and 9 bases lay in between. Germline CDR1 and CDR2: KGHSH and LQKENI. The CDR3 length is 13 residues. CDR3 in amino acids: CASSRQKTYEQYF. Written as DNA, the CDR3 is TGTGCCAGCTCACGTCAGAAGACCTACGAGCAGTACTTC. Supplemented by reference TRBV18 and TRBJ2-7, the full variable domain reads NAGVMQNPRHLVRRRGQEARLRCSPMKGHSHVYWYRQLPEEGLKFMVYLQKENIIDESGMPKERFSAEFPKEGPSILRIQQVVRGDSAAYFCASSRQKTYEQYFGPGTRLTVT.

This chain uses TRBV4-3 with TRBJ1-1; D gene ambiguous. V lost 0 bases to trimming and J lost 4 bases, with 12 bases between them. Germline CDR1 LGHNA, CDR2 YSLEER. This CDR3 comprises 15 residues. The CDR3: CASSQDPAGGTEAFF. The CDR3 nucleotides are TGCGCCAGCAGCCAAGATCCGGCAGGTGGCACTGAAGCTTTCTTT.

V and J are TRBV14 and TRBJ1-2; TRBD1 matches 10 bases. Germline CDR1 is SGHDN and CDR2 is FVKESK. J gave up 2 bases and V 4 bases, and 7 bases lay outside the gene matches. The CDR3 length is 16 residues. CDR3 DNA: TGTGCCAGCAGCCCAGGGACAGGGGCTGACAACTATGGCTACACCTTC. Translation: CASSPGTGADNYGYTF.